This T cell receptor beta chain was obtained from a study of shared clonotypes between healthy human individuals. Every subset's genomic DNA went evenly onto several immunoSEQ plates. The protocol was immunoSEQ multiplex PCR, while the TCRdb copy is restricted to in-frame clones and leaves out a portion. The sample lists 1.5 million to 2.5 million clones, about 94% occurring once. The V end lost 5 bases, the J end lost 7 bases, and 15 bases lay between the germline ends. Germline assignment: CDR1 SGHVS and CDR2 FNYEAQ. The CDR3 extends over 13 amino acids. Study-level findings and limits: Sampling involved blood alone; tissue repertoires likely differ. Researchers found naive subsets generally carried larger estimated richness than memory subsets.

As to this clone: What it recognizes is unknown.

As defined, naive CD8 cells were CD45RO-negative and positively selected for CCR7, with terminally differentiated effector memory CD45RA+ cells excluded. All donors were Caucasian adults living in Nashville, Tennessee. The chain recombines TRBV7-6 with TRBJ2-7; TRBD1 is a possible D gene (6 bases). This sequence was found in a man between 18 and 35 years old in good health. Sequencing used naive CD8+ T cells sorted from blood. CDR3 sequence: CASSPGTPSEQYF. The CDR3 DNA is TGTGCCAGCAGCCCGGGGACACCTTCTGAGCAGTACTTC.